This note documents a single T cell receptor beta chain sequence. The sample comes from a study of blood T cell repertoires in COVID-19. Grouping used clinical history reported by participants in a survey and questionnaire. TCRdb's copy holds only in-frame clones and misses some; the assay was immunoSEQ multiplex PCR. There are under 400,000 clones in the sample; roughly 86% occur only once, and about 2.1% lies in the top ten. The sequence came from a man in his forties in a cohort exposed to, infected with or recovered from COVID-19 (not recorded which). The sample comprised PBMCs or T cells enriched from blood (not recorded which).

The CDR3 is CASSVGAIGSSGNTIYF. CDR3 nucleotides: TGTGCCAGCAGCGTAGGAGCGATCGGGAGCTCTGGAAACACCATATATTTT. V usage is TRBV9 and J usage is TRBJ1-3; D gene ambiguous. In germline, CDR1 is SGDLS, CDR2 YYNGEE. CDR3 length: 17 amino acids. Trimming took off 0 bases at V and 0 bases at J, with 13 bases between the two ends.